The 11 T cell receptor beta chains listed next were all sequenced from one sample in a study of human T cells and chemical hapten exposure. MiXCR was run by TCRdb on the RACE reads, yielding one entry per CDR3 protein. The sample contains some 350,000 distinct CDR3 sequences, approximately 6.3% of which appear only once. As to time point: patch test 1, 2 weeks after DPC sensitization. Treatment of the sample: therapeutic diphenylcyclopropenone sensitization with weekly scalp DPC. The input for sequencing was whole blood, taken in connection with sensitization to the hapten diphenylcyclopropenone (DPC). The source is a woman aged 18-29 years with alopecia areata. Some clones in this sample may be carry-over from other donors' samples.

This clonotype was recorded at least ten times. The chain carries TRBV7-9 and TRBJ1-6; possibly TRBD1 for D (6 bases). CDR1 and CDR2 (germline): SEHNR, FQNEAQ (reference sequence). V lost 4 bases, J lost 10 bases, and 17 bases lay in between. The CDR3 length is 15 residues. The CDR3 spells CASSYAGGLNSPLHF. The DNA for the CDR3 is TGTGCCAGCAGCTATGCGGGGGGCTTGAACTCACCCCTCCACTTT.

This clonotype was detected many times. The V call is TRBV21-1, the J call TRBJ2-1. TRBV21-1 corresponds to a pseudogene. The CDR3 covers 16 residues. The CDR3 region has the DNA TGTGCCAGCAGCAAAAATAGGACGGACGCCAGGAATGAGCAGTTCTTC. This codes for CASSKNRTDARNEQFF.

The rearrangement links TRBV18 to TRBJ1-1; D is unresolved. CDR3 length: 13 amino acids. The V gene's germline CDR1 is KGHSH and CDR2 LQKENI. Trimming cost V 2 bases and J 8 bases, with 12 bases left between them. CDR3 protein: CASSPIGEAEAFF. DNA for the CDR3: TGTGCCAGCTCACCAATCGGGGAGGCGGAAGCTTTCTTT.

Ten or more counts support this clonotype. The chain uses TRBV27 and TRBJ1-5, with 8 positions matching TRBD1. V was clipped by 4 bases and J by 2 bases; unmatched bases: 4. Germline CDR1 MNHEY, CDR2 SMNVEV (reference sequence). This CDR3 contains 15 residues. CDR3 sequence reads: CASSSDRVGNQPQHF. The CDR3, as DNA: TGTGCCAGCAGTTCGGACAGGGTTGGCAATCAGCCCCAGCATTTT.

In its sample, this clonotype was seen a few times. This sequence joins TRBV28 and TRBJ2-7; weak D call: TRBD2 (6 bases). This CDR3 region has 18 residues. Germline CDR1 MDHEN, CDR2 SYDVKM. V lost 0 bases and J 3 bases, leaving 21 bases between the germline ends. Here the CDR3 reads CASSLWSGGESTLYEQYF. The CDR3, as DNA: TGTGCCAGCAGTTTATGGAGCGGAGGGGAAAGTACCCTCTACGAGCAGTACTTC.

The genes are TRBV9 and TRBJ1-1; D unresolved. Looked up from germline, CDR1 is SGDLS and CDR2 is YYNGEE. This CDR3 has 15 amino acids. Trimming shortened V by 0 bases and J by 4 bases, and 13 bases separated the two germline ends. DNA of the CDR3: TGTGCCAGCAGCGTAGCTCCGGGTTCGGGCACTGAAGCTTTCTTT. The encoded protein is CASSVAPGSGTEAFF. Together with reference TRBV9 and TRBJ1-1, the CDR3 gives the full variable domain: DSGVTQTPKHLITATGQRVTLRCSPRSGDLSVYWYQQSLDQGLQFLIQYYNGEERAKGNILERFSAQQFPDLHSELNLSSLELGDSALYFCASSVAPGSGTEAFFGQGTRLTVV.

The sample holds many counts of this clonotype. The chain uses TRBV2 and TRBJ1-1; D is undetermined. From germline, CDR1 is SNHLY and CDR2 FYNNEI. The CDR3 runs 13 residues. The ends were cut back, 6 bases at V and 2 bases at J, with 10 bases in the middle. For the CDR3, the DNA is TGTGCCAGCAGAAGGGAGGTTAACACTGAAGCTTTCTTT. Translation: CASRREVNTEAFF.

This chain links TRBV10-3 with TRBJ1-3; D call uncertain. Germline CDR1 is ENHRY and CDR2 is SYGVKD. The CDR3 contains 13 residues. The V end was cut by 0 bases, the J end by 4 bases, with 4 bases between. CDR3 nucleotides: TGTGCCATCAGTGAGTCGACGGGAAACACCATATATTTT. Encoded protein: CAISESTGNTIYF.

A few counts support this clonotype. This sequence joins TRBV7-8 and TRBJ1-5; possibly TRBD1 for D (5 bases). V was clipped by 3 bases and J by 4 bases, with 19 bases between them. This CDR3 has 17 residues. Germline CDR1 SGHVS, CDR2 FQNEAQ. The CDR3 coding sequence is TGTGCCAGCAGCTTCTCCCTCCCGGGGGACTCGAATCAGCCCCAGCATTTT. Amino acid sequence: CASSFSLPGDSNQPQHF.

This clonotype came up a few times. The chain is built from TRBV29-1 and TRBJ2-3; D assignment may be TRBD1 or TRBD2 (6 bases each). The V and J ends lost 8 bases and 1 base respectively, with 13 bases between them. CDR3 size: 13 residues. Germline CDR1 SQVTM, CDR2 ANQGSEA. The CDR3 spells CSSAGHRTDTQYF. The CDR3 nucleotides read TGCAGCTCTGCGGGACACCGCACAGATACGCAGTATTTT.

Here the CDR3 DNA reads TGTGCCAGCAGTTTCCAGGGGTTCGAGCAGTACTTC. Protein sequence: CASSFQGFEQYF. This chain joins TRBV12-3 or TRBV12-4 and TRBJ2-7; D perhaps matches TRBD1 (6 bases). V was trimmed by 3 bases and J by 6 bases, leaving 9 bases between them. The CDR3 has 12 residues.